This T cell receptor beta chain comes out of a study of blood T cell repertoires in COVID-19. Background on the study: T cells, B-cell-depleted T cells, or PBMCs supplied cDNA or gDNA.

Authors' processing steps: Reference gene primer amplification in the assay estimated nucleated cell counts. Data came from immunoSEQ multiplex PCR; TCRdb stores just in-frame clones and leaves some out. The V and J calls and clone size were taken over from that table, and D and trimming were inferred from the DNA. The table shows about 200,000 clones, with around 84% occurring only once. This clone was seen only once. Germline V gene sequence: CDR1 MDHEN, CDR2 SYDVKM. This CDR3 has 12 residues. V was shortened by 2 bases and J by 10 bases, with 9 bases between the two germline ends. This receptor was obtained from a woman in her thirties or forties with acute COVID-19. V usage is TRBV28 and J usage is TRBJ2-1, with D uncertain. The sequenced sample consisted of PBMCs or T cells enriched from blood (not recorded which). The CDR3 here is CASSLQTREQFF. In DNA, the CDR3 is TGTGCCAGCAGTTTACAAACCCGGGAGCAGTTCTTC.